The 17 T cell receptor beta chains below were found in one sample sequenced in a study of shared clonotypes between healthy human individuals. In the naive CD8 group, cells lacked CD45RO and were positively selected for CCR7, so terminally differentiated effector memory CD45RA+ cells were left out. This table comes from immunoSEQ multiplex PCR, and its TCRdb copy is limited to in-frame clones, with some not included. This sample yields some 2,000,000 clones, of which about 95% are seen a single time; about 1.1% belongs to the top ten. Sequenced input: naive CD8+ T cells sorted from blood. The receptors shown here come from a man younger than 35 in good health.

This clone appeared a few times. This chain uses TRBV4-1 with TRBJ1-6, with D possibly matching TRBD1 (5 bases). This CDR3 comprises 12 residues. CDR1 and CDR2 (germline): MGHRA, YSYEKL. The V gene lost 4 bases and the J gene lost 17 bases, with 15 bases spanning the gap. CDR3 sequence: CASSPFGGEVHF. In nucleotides, the CDR3 is TGCGCCAGCAGCCCATTTGGGGGTGAGGTCCACTTT.

The CDR3 spells CASSFGGFNEKLFF. CDR3 in DNA: TGTGCCAGCAGCTTCGGTGGTTTTAATGAAAAACTGTTTTTT. The V and J genes are TRBV7-9 and TRBJ1-4; no reliable D call. Per the germline V gene, CDR1 is SEHNR and CDR2 is FQNEAQ (reference sequence). The ends were cut back, 3 bases at V and 4 bases at J, with 9 bases in the middle. The CDR3 consists of 14 residues. Full variable domain (missing parts from reference TRBV7-9 and TRBJ1-4): DTGVSQNPRHKITKRGQNVTFRCDPISEHNRLYWYRQTLGQGPEFLTYFQNEAQLEKSRLLSDRFSAERPKGSFSTLEIQRTEQGDSAMYLCASSFGGFNEKLFFGSGTQLSVL.

This chain links TRBV7-9 with TRBJ2-7, with TRBD2 matching over 8 bases. Germline V gene sequence: CDR1 SEHNR, CDR2 FQNEAQ (reference sequence). This CDR3 has 14 residues. The V and J ends lost 5 bases and 3 bases, in that order; junction bases with no gene match: 6. CDR3 residues: CASSPPGGNYEQYF. The DNA of the CDR3 is TGTGCCAGCAGCCCGCCGGGGGGGAACTACGAGCAGTACTTC.

The J gene is TRBJ2-1, the V gene TRBV9; D may be TRBD1 (7 bases). V was clipped by 2 bases and J by 7 bases, with 10 bases between them. Looked up from germline, CDR1 is SGDLS and CDR2 is YYNGEE. This CDR3 spans 13 amino acids. CDR3 region: CASSVEGANEQFF. CDR3 nucleotides: TGTGCCAGCAGCGTGGAGGGGGCAAATGAGCAGTTCTTC.

With regard to this clone: Different DNA sequences within this sample yield the same CDR3. This chain connects TRBV4-1 to TRBJ1-1; tentative D call: TRBD1 (5 bases). V lost 2 bases and J lost 4, with 8 bases in between. Germline-derived CDR1 and CDR2 are MGHRA and YSYEKL. The CDR3 covers 13 residues. CDR3 region: CASSQLGGTEAFF. In DNA, the CDR3 is TGCGCCAGCAGCCAACTGGGGGGCACTGAAGCTTTCTTT.

This sequence joins TRBV13 and TRBJ1-1, with D unclear. The V and J ends lost 4 bases and 3 bases respectively, with 21 bases between them. The germline gives CDR1 PRHDT, CDR2 FYEKMQ (reference sequence). The CDR3 has 17 residues. The CDR3 here is CASSSSSLGGADTEAFF. CDR3 DNA sequence: TGTGCCAGCAGCTCGAGCTCCCTGGGCGGTGCGGACACTGAAGCTTTCTTT.

V usage is TRBV6-6 and J usage is TRBJ2-7; D is ambiguous. The germline V gene has CDR1 MNHNY and CDR2 SVGAGI (reference sequence). The CDR3 totals 16 residues. V was pared by 2 bases and J by 1 base, with 15 bases between. In nucleotides, the CDR3 is TGTGCCAGCAGTTACGCCGCGGAAGGCCTTTCCTACGAGCAGTACTTC. Translation gives CASSYAAEGLSYEQYF.

V is TRBV27 and J is TRBJ2-7; 10 nucleotides line up with TRBD2. V lost 3 bases and J lost 1; bases outside the gene matches: 3. Germline values: CDR1 MNHEY, CDR2 SMNVEV (reference sequence). This CDR3 contains 15 residues. The CDR3 sequence is CASSFGTSDSYEQYF. As DNA, the CDR3 is TGTGCCAGCAGTTTCGGGACTAGCGATTCCTACGAGCAGTACTTC.

V is TRBV4-1 and J is TRBJ2-7; unclear D gene. Germline V CDR1 and CDR2: MGHRA, YSYEKL. Trimming removed 1 base at V and 5 bases at J, with 12 bases between. CDR3 size: 14 residues. The DNA for the CDR3 is TGCGCCAGCAGCCAAGCTCTGGGAATGGACGAGCAGTACTTC. Amino acid sequence: CASSQALGMDEQYF.

J is TRBJ1-4 and V is TRBV6-5; 7 bases agree with TRBD1. Per germline, CDR1 MNHEY and CDR2 SVGAGI. CDR3 length: 15 residues. V lost 2 bases and J lost 7; bases outside the gene matches: 7. The CDR3 loop is CASSYGSTGTEKLFF. The CDR3 nucleotides read TGTGCCAGCAGTTACGGCTCGACAGGGACTGAAAAACTGTTTTTT.

The genes are TRBV2 and TRBJ2-7; TRBD1 agrees at 7 bases. The CDR3 has 17 residues. Germline loops: CDR1 SNHLY, CDR2 FYNNEI. After removal of 6 bases from V and 3 bases from J, the junction contained 17 bases not matched to a gene. The CDR3 here is CASSPIGTDDENYEQYF. The DNA for the CDR3 is TGTGCCAGCAGCCCAATCGGGACAGACGATGAAAACTACGAGCAGTACTTC. Supplemented by reference TRBV2 and TRBJ2-7, the full variable domain reads EPEVTQTPSHQVTQMGQEVILRCVPISNHLYFYWYRQILGQKVEFLVSFYNNEISEKSEIFDDQFSVERPDGSNFTLKIRSTKLEDSAMYFCASSPIGTDDENYEQYFGPGTRLTVT.

The chain carries TRBV2 and TRBJ1-2; 12 bases match TRBD1. J gave up 4 bases and V 6 bases, and 6 bases lay outside the gene matches. Germline V CDR1 and CDR2: SNHLY, FYNNEI. The CDR3 contains 15 residues. CDR3 in amino acids: CASSPGTGGSYGYTF. CDR3 nucleotide sequence: TGTGCCAGCAGCCCTGGGACAGGGGGCAGCTATGGCTACACCTTC.

On this clone itself: Other DNA sequences from this sample encode an identical CDR3 as well. The chain employs TRBV7-9 and TRBJ2-3; no reliable D call. Trimming left V 6 bases short and J 5 bases short, with 6 bases between. CDR3 size: 11 residues. CDR1 is SEHNR and CDR2 is FQNEAQ in the germline V gene (reference sequence). DNA for the CDR3: TGTGCCAGCAGTCCCCTAGATACGCAGTATTTT. It codes for CASSPLDTQYF.

The chain joins TRBV27 to TRBJ2-7; D is unclear. The CDR3 covers 13 residues. Trimming shortened V by 4 bases and J by 3 bases, and 10 bases separated the two germline ends. CDR1 is MNHEY and CDR2 is SMNVEV in the germline V gene (reference sequence). CDR3 DNA: TGTGCCAGCAGTTGGCGGCCGAACTACGAGCAGTACTTC. This codes for CASSWRPNYEQYF.

This clone has only one observation. Additional DNA sequences in this sample encode the identical CDR3. The chain links TRBV6-5 to TRBJ2-3, with D unclear. Between the trimmed V and J ends, which lost 0 bases and 6 bases, there was a span of 7 bases. The CDR3 covers 13 residues. Germline V gene lookup returns CDR1 MNHEY and CDR2 SVGAGI. This CDR3 reads CASSYSGVDTQYF. CDR3 DNA: TGTGCCAGCAGTTACTCGGGTGTCGATACGCAGTATTTT.

This sequence joins TRBV27 and TRBJ2-7; 12 bases line up with TRBD2. Germline CDR1 MNHEY, CDR2 SMNVEV (reference sequence). The CDR3 extends over 17 amino acids. V gave up 2 bases and J gave up 4 bases; unmatched junction bases: 9. Written as DNA, the CDR3 is TGTGCCAGCAGTTTACCCAGACTAGCGGGAGCGCATTACGAGCAGTACTTC. It specifies CASSLPRLAGAHYEQYF.

This clone is a singleton in its sample. V is TRBV4-3 and J is TRBJ1-5; no clear D. V was cut by 0 bases and J by 3 bases, with 9 bases left in between. CDR1 and CDR2 (germline): LGHNA, YSLEER. There are 15 residues in the CDR3. The CDR3 loop reads CASSQDRGNNQPQHF. The CDR3 DNA sequence: TGCGCCAGCAGCCAAGATAGAGGGAACAATCAGCCCCAGCATTTT.